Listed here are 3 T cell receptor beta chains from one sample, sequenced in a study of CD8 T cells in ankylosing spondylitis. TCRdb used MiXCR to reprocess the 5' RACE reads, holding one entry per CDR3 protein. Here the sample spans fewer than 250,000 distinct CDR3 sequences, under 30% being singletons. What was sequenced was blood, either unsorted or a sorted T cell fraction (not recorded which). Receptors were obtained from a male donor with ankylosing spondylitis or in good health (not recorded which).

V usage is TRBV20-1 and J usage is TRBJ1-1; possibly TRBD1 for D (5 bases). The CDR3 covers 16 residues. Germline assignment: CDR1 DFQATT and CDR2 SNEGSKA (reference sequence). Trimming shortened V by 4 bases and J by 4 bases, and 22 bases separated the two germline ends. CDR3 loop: CSAKAQGWGGGTEAFF. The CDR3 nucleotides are TGCAGTGCTAAGGCTCAGGGTTGGGGCGGGGGCACTGAAGCTTTCTTT.

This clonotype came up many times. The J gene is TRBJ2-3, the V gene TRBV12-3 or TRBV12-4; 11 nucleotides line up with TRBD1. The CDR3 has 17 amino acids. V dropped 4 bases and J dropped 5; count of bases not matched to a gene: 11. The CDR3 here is CASSSTPGTGGGDTQYF. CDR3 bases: TGTGCCAGCAGTTCCACCCCCGGGACAGGGGGTGGAGATACGCAGTATTTT.

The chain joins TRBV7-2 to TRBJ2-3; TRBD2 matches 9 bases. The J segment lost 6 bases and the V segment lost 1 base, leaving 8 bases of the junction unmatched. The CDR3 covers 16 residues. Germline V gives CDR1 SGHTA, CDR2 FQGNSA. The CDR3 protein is CASSLEALAGSDTQYF. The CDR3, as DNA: TGTGCCAGCAGCTTAGAGGCGCTAGCGGGATCGGATACGCAGTATTTT. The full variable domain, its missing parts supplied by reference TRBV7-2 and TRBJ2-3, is GAGVSQSPSNKVTEKGKDVELRCDPISGHTALYWYRQSLGQGLEFLIYFQGNSAPDKSGLPSDRFSAERTGGSVSTLTIQRTQQEDSAVYLCASSLEALAGSDTQYFGPGTRLTVL.